The 27 T cell receptor beta chains presented below share a single source sample, sequenced in a study of T cell responses to AZD1222 COVID-19 vaccine. Method: immunoSEQ multiplex PCR; TCRdb's copy keeps in-frame clones and lacks some. The table lists tens of thousands of clones, about 83% of them singletons. The sequenced sample was peripheral blood, obtained on day 0 of AZD1222 vaccination. Every receptor here comes from an adult in good health.

The chain employs TRBV9 and TRBJ1-1; the D gene is possibly TRBD1 (6 bases). Looked up from germline, CDR1 is SGDLS and CDR2 is YYNGEE. V was trimmed by 5 bases and J by 1 base, leaving 15 bases between them. The CDR3 contains 15 residues. The CDR3 region is CASRQGSVGNTEAFF. The CDR3 region has the DNA TGTGCCAGCAGACAGGGATCGGTGGGGAACACTGAAGCTTTCTTT.

The V gene is TRBV29-1, the J gene TRBJ2-7, with D tentatively TRBD1 (5 bases). The V end was cut by 6 bases, the J end by 5 bases, with 17 bases between. The germline V gene encodes CDR1 SQVTM and CDR2 ANQGSEA. This CDR3 has 13 amino acids. As DNA, the CDR3 is TGCAGCGTCTCACATGGACAACTGGACGAGCAGTACTTC. Its protein product is CSVSHGQLDEQYF.

As regards this clone: An end of the junction does not agree with germline; a read error may underlie this. V gene TRBV15 combines with J gene TRBJ1-2; possible D gene TRBD1, 5 bases. Per germline, CDR1 LNHNV and CDR2 YYDKDF (reference sequence). The CDR3 consists of 14 residues. CDR3: CATRREVTGYGYTF. CDR3 DNA sequence: TGTGCCACCCGCAGAGAGGTAACAGGCTATGGCTACACCTTC.

CDR3 nucleotide sequence: TGTGCCAGCAGCCCCTTGGGACTGAACACCGGGGAGCTGTTTTTT. Amino acids: CASSPLGLNTGELFF. The chain employs TRBV7-3 and TRBJ2-2, with a tentative D call TRBD2 (6 bases). Germline V lookup: CDR1 SGHTA, CDR2 FQGTGA. CDR3 size: 15 residues. V was clipped by 5 bases and J by 1 base, with 11 bases between them.

This clone was seen a single time. The chain uses TRBV5-1 and TRBJ2-5, with a tentative D call TRBD2 (6 bases). The CDR3 has 14 amino acids. CDR1 and CDR2 (germline): SGHRS, YFSETQ. The V and J ends lost 2 bases and 5 bases respectively, with 13 bases between them. CDR3 residues: CASSFFRGMETQYF. CDR3 nucleotide sequence: TGCGCCAGCAGCTTCTTTCGGGGGATGGAGACCCAGTACTTC.

The chain recombines TRBV21-1 with TRBJ1-5; TRBD1 was called by the table and not checked on the DNA. TRBV21-1 is a recognized pseudogene. The CDR3 spans 15 residues. The CDR3 region is CASSKSRDSNQPQHF. Here the CDR3 DNA reads TGTGCCAGCAGCAAAAGCAGGGATAGCAATCAGCCCCAGCATTTT.

The V call is TRBV30, the J call TRBJ2-3; D not certain. The germline V and J ends were trimmed by 3 bases and 3 bases, with 13 bases remaining between them. The length of the CDR3 is 14 residues. CDR1 GTSNPN and CDR2 SVGIG come from the germline V gene (reference sequence). CDR3 residues: CAWSKGGDTDTQYF. The DNA of the CDR3 is TGTGCCTGGAGCAAGGGTGGGGATACAGATACGCAGTATTTT. Together with reference TRBV30 and TRBJ2-3, the CDR3 gives the full variable domain: SQTIHQWPATLVQPVGSPLSLECTVEGTSNPNLYWYRQAAGRGLQLLFYSVGIGQISSEVPQNLSASRPQDRQFILSSKKLLLSDSGFYLCAWSKGGDTDTQYFGPGTRLTVL.

The chain recombines TRBV27 with TRBJ2-3, with D uncertain. Trimming took 6 bases from V and 5 from J, leaving 6 bases between them. This CDR3 has 11 amino acids. Per germline, CDR1 MNHEY and CDR2 SMNVEV (reference sequence). The CDR3 DNA is TGTGCCAGCAGCCTTGGAGATACGCAGTATTTT. Translated: CASSLGDTQYF.

The CDR3 here is CAIRKILSSYEQYF. The CDR3 region has the DNA TGTGCCATCAGGAAGATACTTAGCTCCTACGAGCAGTACTTC. The chain is built from TRBV10-3 and TRBJ2-7; D uncertain. This CDR3 comprises 14 residues. Trimming took off 6 bases at V and 0 bases at J, with 12 bases between the two ends. Per germline, CDR1 ENHRY and CDR2 SYGVKD.

This clone has just a few counts. The J gene is TRBJ2-7, the V gene TRBV15, with 8 bases lining up with TRBD1. The CDR3 length is 15 residues. Germline V gene sequence: CDR1 LNHNV, CDR2 YYDKDF (reference sequence). Losses at the gene ends were 3 bases for V and 6 bases for J; bases not matched to a gene: 10. CDR3 loop: CATSSHSSRGREQYF. As DNA, the CDR3 is TGTGCCACCAGCAGCCACTCTTCCAGGGGGCGCGAGCAGTACTTC.

Only one count was recorded for this clone. The chain couples TRBV7-3 to TRBJ2-5; unclear D gene. V was shortened by 5 bases and J by 5 bases, with 18 bases between the two germline ends. The CDR3 has 15 amino acids. In germline, CDR1 is SGHTA, CDR2 FQGTGA. The CDR3 sequence is CASSPENSPVETQYF. The CDR3 DNA follows: TGTGCCAGCAGCCCCGAAAACTCCCCGGTGGAGACCCAGTACTTC.

This chain connects TRBV7-2 to TRBJ1-1, with 7 bases fitting TRBD1. The CDR3 extends over 14 amino acids. V dropped 2 bases and J dropped 0; count of bases not matched to a gene: 0. Germline assignment: CDR1 SGHTA and CDR2 FQGNSA. In DNA form, the CDR3 reads TGTGCCAGCAGCTTAACAGGGGTGAACACTGAAGCTTTCTTT. As protein: CASSLTGVNTEAFF.

The sample holds one count of this clone. This chain joins TRBV5-1 and TRBJ1-2; possibly TRBD1 for D (6 bases). The CDR3 is 14 residues long. Trimming removed 2 bases at V and 0 bases at J, with 8 bases between. CDR1 and CDR2 (germline): SGHRS, YFSETQ. Here the CDR3 DNA reads TGCGCCAGCAGCTTAGGACAGCCTAACTATGGCTACACCTTC. Protein sequence: CASSLGQPNYGYTF.

With regard to this clone: This CDR3 is also generated by other DNA sequences in the sample. The chain is built from TRBV7-8 and TRBJ2-7, with a possible D match to TRBD2 (7 bases). The V gene's germline CDR1 is SGHVS and CDR2 FQNEAQ. This CDR3 is built from 14 residues. V was trimmed by 2 bases and J by 2 bases, leaving 10 bases between them. The CDR3 loop reads CASSLNGGPYEQYF. Here the CDR3 DNA reads TGTGCCAGCAGCTTAAACGGGGGGCCCTACGAGCAGTACTTC.

This chain connects TRBV4-3 to TRBJ2-1, with 9 bases identical to TRBD2. Germline V CDR1 and CDR2: LGHNA, YSLEER. This CDR3 contains 15 residues. With 4 bases clipped from V and 4 bases from J, the junction kept 5 bases outside the gene matches. CDR3 sequence: CASSPRLAAYNEQFF. Written as DNA, the CDR3 is TGCGCCAGCAGCCCCAGACTAGCGGCATACAATGAGCAGTTCTTC.

This clone was found once. The CDR3 DNA is TGTGCCAGCAGCCCCGTAGCGGCGGGAGGGCCGAAGACCCAGTACTTC. This gives the protein CASSPVAAGGPKTQYF. This rearrangement joins TRBV7-6 to TRBJ2-5; 9 nucleotides match TRBD2. In germline, CDR1 is SGHVS, CDR2 FNYEAQ. The length of the CDR3 is 16 residues. The J segment lost 6 bases and the V segment lost 5 bases, leaving 13 bases of the junction unmatched.

The rearrangement joins TRBV7-3 to TRBJ2-1; D might be TRBD2 (6 bases). Between the trimmed V and J ends, which lost 5 bases and 3 bases, there was a span of 8 bases. Germline CDR1 reads SGHTA; CDR2 reads FQGTGA. This CDR3 is built from 13 residues. CDR3 sequence (DNA): TGTGCCAGCAGCGCCGGGAGCTACAATGAGCAGTTCTTC. It specifies CASSAGSYNEQFF. The entire variable domain, with the rest obtained from reference TRBV7-3 and TRBJ2-1, is as follows: GAGVSQTPSNKVTEKGKYVELRCDPISGHTALYWYRQSLGQGPEFLIYFQGTGAADDSGLPNDRFFAVRPEGSVSTLKIQRTERGDSAVYLCASSAGSYNEQFFGPGTRLTVL.

J is TRBJ2-7 and V is TRBV5-4; 11 bases map to TRBD2. The CDR3 is 15 residues long. V dropped 0 bases and J dropped 6; count of bases not matched to a gene: 5. Germline V gene data show CDR1 as SGHNT and CDR2 as YYREEE (reference sequence). CDR3: CASSLVSSGGTEQYF. The DNA for the CDR3 is TGTGCCAGCAGCTTGGTGTCTAGCGGGGGGACCGAGCAGTACTTC.

The rearrangement uses TRBV10-3 and TRBJ1-3; D not certain. There are 15 residues in the CDR3. From germline, CDR1 is ENHRY and CDR2 SYGVKD. Trimming took off 8 bases at V and 0 bases at J, with 14 bases between the two ends. CDR3 in DNA: TGTGCCATCCAGACTAGCCCGGCCTCTGGAAACACCATATATTTT. Encoded protein: CAIQTSPASGNTIYF.

The chain combines TRBV9 with TRBJ1-6, with 8 bases identical to TRBD1. Germline V lookup: CDR1 SGDLS, CDR2 YYNGEE. The CDR3 is 15 amino acids. J lost 6 bases, V lost 0 bases, and 2 bases had no gene match. CDR3 residues: CASSVAGGINSPLHF. The CDR3 nucleotides read TGTGCCAGCAGCGTAGCAGGGGGCATTAATTCACCCCTCCACTTT.

The V call is TRBV7-2, the J call TRBJ2-5, with TRBD2 matching 7 bases. This CDR3 contains 14 residues. V was clipped by 3 bases and J by 9 bases; unmatched bases: 10. Germline CDR1 and CDR2: SGHTA and FQGNSA. The CDR3: CASSFLGTAGAQYF. The CDR3 DNA reads TGTGCCAGCAGCTTCTTGGGCACTGCGGGGGCCCAGTACTTC.

This rearrangement joins TRBV24-1 to TRBJ2-1; 7 nucleotides line up with TRBD2. Germline CDR1 KGHDR, CDR2 SFDVKD. The CDR3 totals 14 residues. Trimming took 3 bases from V and 7 from J; bases not matched to a gene: 5. The CDR3 nucleotides are TGTGCCACCAGTGATGCGGGAGCGCTGAATGAGCAGTTCTTC. It yields the protein CATSDAGALNEQFF.

The chain uses TRBV5-4 and TRBJ2-2, with 7 bases lining up with TRBD1. V trimming: 1 base; J trimming: 3 bases; junction bases outside the gene matches: 3. The V gene's germline CDR1 is SGHNT and CDR2 YYREEE (reference sequence). CDR3 size: 15 residues. CDR3 loop: CASSLPTGDTGELFF. The CDR3 DNA follows: TGTGCCAGCAGCTTGCCTACAGGGGACACCGGGGAGCTGTTTTTT.

This chain connects TRBV25-1 to TRBJ1-2, with TRBD1 matching 7 bases. The CDR3 length is 12 residues. In germline, CDR1 is MGHDK, CDR2 SYGVNS. Trimming took 9 bases from V and 8 from J; bases not matched to a gene: 9. In nucleotides, the CDR3 is TGTGCCAGTACCGACAGGGTAGAAGGCTACACCTTC. Translating it yields CASTDRVEGYTF.

This clone was recorded once. The J gene is TRBJ1-6, the V gene TRBV6-5, with D possibly being TRBD1 (5 bases). Per germline, CDR1 MNHEY and CDR2 SVGAGI. CDR3 length: 14 residues. V was pared by 4 bases and J by 9 bases, with 13 bases between. CDR3 in DNA: TGTGCCAGCAGTTCCGGGACCGTTTTTTCACCCCTCCACTTT. It yields the protein CASSSGTVFSPLHF.

The chain uses TRBV7-2 and TRBJ1-3; D possibly corresponds to TRBD1 (5 bases). The CDR3 is made up of 15 amino acids. With 2 bases removed from V and 4 bases from J, the gap between germline ends came to 12 bases. From germline, CDR1 is SGHTA and CDR2 FQGNSA. Written as DNA, the CDR3 is TGTGCCAGCAGCTTATCCCCGGGGCCCGGAAACACCATATATTTT. This encodes CASSLSPGPGNTIYF.

The chain combines TRBV15 with TRBJ2-6; D unclear. The CDR3 has 16 amino acids. CDR1 is LNHNV, CDR2 YYDKDF, per germline (reference sequence). V was trimmed by 0 bases and J by 0 bases, leaving 6 bases between them. CDR3 nucleotide sequence: TGTGCCACCAGCAGAGATCATGTCTCTGGGGCCAACGTCCTGACTTTC. It translates to CATSRDHVSGANVLTF.